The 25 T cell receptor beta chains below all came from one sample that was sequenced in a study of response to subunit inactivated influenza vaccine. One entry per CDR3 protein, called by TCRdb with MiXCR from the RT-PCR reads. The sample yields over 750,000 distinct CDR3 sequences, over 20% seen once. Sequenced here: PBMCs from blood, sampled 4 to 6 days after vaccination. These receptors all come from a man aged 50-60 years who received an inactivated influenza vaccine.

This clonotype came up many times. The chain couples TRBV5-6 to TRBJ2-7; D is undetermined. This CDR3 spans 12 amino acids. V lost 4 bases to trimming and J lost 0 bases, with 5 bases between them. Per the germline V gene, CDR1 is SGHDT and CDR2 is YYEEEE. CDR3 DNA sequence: TGTGCCAGCAGCGCTTTCTCCTACGAGCAGTACTTC. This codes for CASSAFSYEQYF.

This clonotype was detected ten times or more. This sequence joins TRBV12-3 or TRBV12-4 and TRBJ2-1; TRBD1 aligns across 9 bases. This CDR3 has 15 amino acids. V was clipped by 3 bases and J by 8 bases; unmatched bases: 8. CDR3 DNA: TGTGCCAGCAGTTTCGAGGACAGGGGAGGGCATGAGCAGTTCTTC. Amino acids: CASSFEDRGGHEQFF.

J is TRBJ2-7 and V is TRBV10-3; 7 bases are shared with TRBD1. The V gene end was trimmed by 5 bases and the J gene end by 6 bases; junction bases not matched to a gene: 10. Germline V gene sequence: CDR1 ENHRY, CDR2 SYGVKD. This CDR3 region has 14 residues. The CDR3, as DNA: TGTGCCATCAGTCCCCGGACAGGCGGAAGCGAGCAGTACTTC. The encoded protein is CAISPRTGGSEQYF.

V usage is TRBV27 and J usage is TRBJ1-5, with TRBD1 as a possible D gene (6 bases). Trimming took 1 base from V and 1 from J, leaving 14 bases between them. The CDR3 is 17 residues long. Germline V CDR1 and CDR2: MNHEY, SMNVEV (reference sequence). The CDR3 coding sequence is TGTGCCAGCAGTTTATTTGGGGGGGCGTCGAGCAATCAGCCCCAGCATTTT. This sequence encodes CASSLFGGASSNQPQHF.

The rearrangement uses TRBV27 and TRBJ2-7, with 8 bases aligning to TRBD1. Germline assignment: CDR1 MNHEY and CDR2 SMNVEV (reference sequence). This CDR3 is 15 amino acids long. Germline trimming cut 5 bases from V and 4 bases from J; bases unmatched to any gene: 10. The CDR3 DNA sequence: TGTGCCAGCAGTACCTCAGGGGGCTTGGGTTACGAGCAGTACTTC. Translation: CASSTSGGLGYEQYF.

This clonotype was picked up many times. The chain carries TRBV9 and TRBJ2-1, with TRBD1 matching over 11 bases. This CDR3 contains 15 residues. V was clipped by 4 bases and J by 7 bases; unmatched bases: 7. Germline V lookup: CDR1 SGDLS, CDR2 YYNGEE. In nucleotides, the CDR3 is TGTGCCAGCAGCTCCCAGGGACAGGGGGTGAATGAGCAGTTCTTC. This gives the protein CASSSQGQGVNEQFF.

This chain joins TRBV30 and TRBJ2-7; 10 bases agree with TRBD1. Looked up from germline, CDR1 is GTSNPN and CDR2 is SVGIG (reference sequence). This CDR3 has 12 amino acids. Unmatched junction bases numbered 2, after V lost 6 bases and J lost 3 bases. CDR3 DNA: TGTGCCTGTCGGACAGGGGGCTACGAGCAGTACTTC. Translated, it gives CACRTGGYEQYF.

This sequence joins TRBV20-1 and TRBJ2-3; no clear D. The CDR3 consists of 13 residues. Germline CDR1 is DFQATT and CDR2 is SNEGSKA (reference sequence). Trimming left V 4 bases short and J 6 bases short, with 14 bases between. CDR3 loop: CSATVWGTDTQYF. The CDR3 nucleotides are TGCAGTGCTACGGTTTGGGGAACGGATACGCAGTATTTT.

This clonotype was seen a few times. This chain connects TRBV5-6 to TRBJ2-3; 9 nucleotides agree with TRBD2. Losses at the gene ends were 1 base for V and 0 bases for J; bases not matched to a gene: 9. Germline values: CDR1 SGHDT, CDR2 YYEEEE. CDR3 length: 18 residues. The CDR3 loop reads CASSLFFRLADSTDTQYF. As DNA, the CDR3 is TGTGCCAGCAGCTTGTTCTTTAGACTAGCGGACAGCACAGATACGCAGTATTTT. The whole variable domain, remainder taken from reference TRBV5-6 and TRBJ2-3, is DAGVTQSPTHLIKTRGQQVTLRCSPKSGHDTVSWYQQALGQGPQFIFQYYEEEERQRGNFPDRFSGHQFPNYSSELNVNALLLGDSALYLCASSLFFRLADSTDTQYFGPGTRLTVL.

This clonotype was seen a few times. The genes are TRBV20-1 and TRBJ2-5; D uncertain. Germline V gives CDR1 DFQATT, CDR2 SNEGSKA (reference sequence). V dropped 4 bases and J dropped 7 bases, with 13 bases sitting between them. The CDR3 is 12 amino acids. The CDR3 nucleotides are TGCAGTGCTACCGTCGGTTCACCGACCCAGTACTTC. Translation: CSATVGSPTQYF.

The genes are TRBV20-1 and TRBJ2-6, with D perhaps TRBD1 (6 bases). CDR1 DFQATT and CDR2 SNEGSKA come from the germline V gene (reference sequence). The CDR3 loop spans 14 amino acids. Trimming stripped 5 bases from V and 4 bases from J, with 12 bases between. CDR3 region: CSARQVSGANVLTF. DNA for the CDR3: TGCAGTGCTCGACAGGTCTCAGGGGCCAACGTCCTGACTTTC.

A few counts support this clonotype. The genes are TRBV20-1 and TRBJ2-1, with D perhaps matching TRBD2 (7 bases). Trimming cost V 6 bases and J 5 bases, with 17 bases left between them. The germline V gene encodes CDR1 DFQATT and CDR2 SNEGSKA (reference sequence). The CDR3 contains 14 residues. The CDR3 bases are TGCAGTGCAAAGAGGGGGGGGCCGGACAATGAGCAGTTCTTC. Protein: CSAKRGGPDNEQFF.

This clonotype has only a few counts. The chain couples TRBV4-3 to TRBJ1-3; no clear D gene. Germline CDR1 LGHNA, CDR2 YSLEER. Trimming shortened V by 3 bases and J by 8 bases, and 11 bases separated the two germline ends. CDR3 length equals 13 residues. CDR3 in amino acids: CASSQGSQDTIYF. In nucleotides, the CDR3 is TGCGCCAGCAGCCAGGGCAGTCAGGACACCATATATTTT.

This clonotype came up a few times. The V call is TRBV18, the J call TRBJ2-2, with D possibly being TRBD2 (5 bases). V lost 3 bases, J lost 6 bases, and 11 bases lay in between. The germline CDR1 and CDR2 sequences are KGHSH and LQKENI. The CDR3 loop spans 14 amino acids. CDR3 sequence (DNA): TGTGCCAGCTCACCGGTTTCGGGGTCCGGGGAGCTGTTTTTT. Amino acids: CASSPVSGSGELFF.

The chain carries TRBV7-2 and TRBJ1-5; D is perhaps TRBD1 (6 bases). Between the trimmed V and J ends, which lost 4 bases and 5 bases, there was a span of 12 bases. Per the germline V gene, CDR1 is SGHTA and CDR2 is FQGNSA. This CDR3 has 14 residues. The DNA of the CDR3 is TGTGCCAGCAGCTCCAGACAGGCACATCAGCCCCAGCATTTT. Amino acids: CASSSRQAHQPQHF.

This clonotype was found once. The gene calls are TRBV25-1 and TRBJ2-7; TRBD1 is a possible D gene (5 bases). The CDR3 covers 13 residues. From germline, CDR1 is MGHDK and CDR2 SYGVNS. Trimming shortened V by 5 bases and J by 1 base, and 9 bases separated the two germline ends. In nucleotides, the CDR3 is TGTGCCAGCAGTCCGGACACGTCCTACGAGCAGTACTTC. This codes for CASSPDTSYEQYF.

The CDR3 nucleotides read TGTGCCAGCAGTTACGACAGAAACTCCTACGAGCAGTACTTC. This translates into CASSYDRNSYEQYF. The V call is TRBV6-5, the J call TRBJ2-7; maybe TRBD1 (5 bases). Trimming took 2 bases from V and 0 from J, leaving 8 bases between them. Germline CDR1 reads MNHEY; CDR2 reads SVGAGI. The CDR3 has 14 amino acids.

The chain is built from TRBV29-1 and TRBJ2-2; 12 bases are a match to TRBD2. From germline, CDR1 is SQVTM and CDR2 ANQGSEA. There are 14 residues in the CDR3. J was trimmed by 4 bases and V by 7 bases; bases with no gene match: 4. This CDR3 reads CSGRLAGATGELFF. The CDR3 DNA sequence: TGCAGCGGCAGACTAGCGGGAGCCACCGGGGAGCTGTTTTTT.

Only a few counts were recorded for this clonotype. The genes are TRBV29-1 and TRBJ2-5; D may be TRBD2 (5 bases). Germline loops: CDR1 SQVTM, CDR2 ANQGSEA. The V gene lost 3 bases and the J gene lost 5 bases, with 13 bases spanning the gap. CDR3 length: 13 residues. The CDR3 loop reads CSVDRGIGETQYF. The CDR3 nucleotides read TGCAGCGTTGATCGGGGAATTGGGGAGACCCAGTACTTC.

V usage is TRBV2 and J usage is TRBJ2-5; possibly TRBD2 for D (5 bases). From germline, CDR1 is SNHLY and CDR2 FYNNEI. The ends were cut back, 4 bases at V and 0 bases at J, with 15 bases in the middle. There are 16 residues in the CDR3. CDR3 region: CASSVPGTKYQETQYF. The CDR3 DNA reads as TGTGCCAGCAGTGTACCGGGAACCAAGTACCAAGAGACCCAGTACTTC. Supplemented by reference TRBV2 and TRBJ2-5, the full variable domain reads EPEVTQTPSHQVTQMGQEVILRCVPISNHLYFYWYRQILGQKVEFLVSFYNNEISEKSEIFDDQFSVERPDGSNFTLKIRSTKLEDSAMYFCASSVPGTKYQETQYFGPGTRLLVL.

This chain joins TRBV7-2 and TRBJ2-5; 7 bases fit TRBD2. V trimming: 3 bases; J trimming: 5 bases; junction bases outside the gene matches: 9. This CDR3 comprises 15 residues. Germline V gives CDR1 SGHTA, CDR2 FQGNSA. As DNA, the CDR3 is TGTGCCAGCAGCTTTGGACCGGGAGGAAGGGAGACCCAGTACTTC. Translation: CASSFGPGGRETQYF. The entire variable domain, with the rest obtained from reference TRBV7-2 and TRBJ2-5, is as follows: GAGVSQSPSNKVTEKGKDVELRCDPISGHTALYWYRQSLGQGLEFLIYFQGNSAPDKSGLPSDRFSAERTGGSVSTLTIQRTQQEDSAVYLCASSFGPGGRETQYFGPGTRLLVL.

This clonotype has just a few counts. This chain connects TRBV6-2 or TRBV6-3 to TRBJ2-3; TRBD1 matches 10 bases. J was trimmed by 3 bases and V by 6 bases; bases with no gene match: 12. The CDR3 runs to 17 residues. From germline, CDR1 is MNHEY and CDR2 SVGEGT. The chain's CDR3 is CASSLLRQGATTDTQYF. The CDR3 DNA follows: TGTGCCAGCAGCCTTCTTAGACAGGGGGCAACGACAGATACGCAGTATTTT.

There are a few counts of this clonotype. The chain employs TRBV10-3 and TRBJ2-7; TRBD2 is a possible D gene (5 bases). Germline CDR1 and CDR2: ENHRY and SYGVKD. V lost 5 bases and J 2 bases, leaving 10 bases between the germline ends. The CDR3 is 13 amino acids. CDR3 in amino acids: CAISPDGTYEQYF. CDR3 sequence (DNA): TGTGCCATCAGTCCCGACGGGACCTACGAGCAGTACTTC.

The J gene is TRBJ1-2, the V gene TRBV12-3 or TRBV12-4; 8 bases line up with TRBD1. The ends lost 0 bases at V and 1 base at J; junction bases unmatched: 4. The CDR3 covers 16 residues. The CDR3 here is CASSLAQGQDNYGYTF. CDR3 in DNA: TGTGCCAGCAGTTTAGCCCAGGGACAGGATAACTATGGCTACACCTTC.

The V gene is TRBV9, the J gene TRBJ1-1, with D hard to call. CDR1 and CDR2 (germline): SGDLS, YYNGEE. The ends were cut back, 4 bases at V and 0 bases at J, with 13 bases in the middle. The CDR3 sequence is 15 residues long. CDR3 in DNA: TGTGCCAGCAGCCCCCAGGAGCACATGAACACTGAAGCTTTCTTT. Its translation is CASSPQEHMNTEAFF.